This T cell receptor beta chain is drawn from a study of blood T cell repertoires in COVID-19. Study information: The United States, Italy and Spain were the sources of the acute and convalescent COVID-19 samples.

Germline assignment: CDR1 SGHTA and CDR2 FQGTGA. The CDR3 is 13 residues long. The trim removed 5 bases at V and 5 bases at J, leaving 4 bases unmatched. Assay: immunoSEQ multiplex PCR; the TCRdb copy retains only in-frame clones and omits some. Among 120,000 to 150,000 clones listed, roughly 88% were seen once. The TCR comes from a woman aged 60 to 75 with COVID-19, enrolled during active disease. This sequence joins TRBV7-3 and TRBJ1-2; 8 bases map to TRBD1. The sample was peripheral blood. The CDR3 nucleotides read TGTGCCAGCAGCCGGACAGGGATGTATGGCTACACCTTC. Its translation: CASSRTGMYGYTF.